The 18 T cell receptor beta chains reported below all come from one sample, sequenced in a study of Tregs in tolerant kidney transplant recipients. Clones were sequenced by immunoSEQ multiplex PCR, and TCRdb holds only the in-frame ones, with some missing. This table has 120,000 or so clones, 92% appearing once. The sequenced material came from CD4+ T cells from blood. These receptors were collected from a human donor in good health.

The J gene is TRBJ2-7, the V gene TRBV5-6; tentative D call: TRBD1 (5 bases). Trimming removed 0 bases from V and 3 bases from J, with 16 bases in between. This CDR3 region has 16 residues. Germline CDR1 and CDR2: SGHDT and YYEEEE. The CDR3 bases are TGTGCCAGCAGCTTGGGAGCAGGGCAAAATCTCTACGAGCAGTACTTC. Translation: CASSLGAGQNLYEQYF.

The chain employs TRBV19 and TRBJ1-5, with 7 bases identical to TRBD1. V shed 5 bases, J shed 6 bases, and the junction held 7 bases outside the gene matches. The CDR3 has 14 residues. Germline CDR1 is LNHDA and CDR2 is SQIVND (reference sequence). CDR3 nucleotide sequence: TGTGCCAGTAGTGAGGGGCAGGGGGGTCAGCCCCAGCATTTT. This encodes CASSEGQGGQPQHF.

The J gene is TRBJ2-3, the V gene TRBV7-9; TRBD1 aligns across 11 bases. Unmatched junction bases numbered 3, after V lost 2 bases and J lost 2 bases. Germline CDR1 is SEHNR and CDR2 is FQNEAQ (reference sequence). CDR3 length equals 16 residues. CDR3 loop: CASSLRTGGATDTQYF. For the CDR3, the DNA is TGTGCCAGCAGCTTAAGGACAGGGGGCGCCACAGATACGCAGTATTTT.

The chain joins TRBV5-1 to TRBJ1-5, with 7 bases that match TRBD1. CDR1 and CDR2 from the germline V gene are SGHRS and YFSETQ. V lost 4 bases, J lost 6 bases, and 10 bases stayed unmatched. This CDR3 comprises 15 residues. CDR3: CASSPGDSLSQPQHF. The CDR3 bases are TGCGCCAGCAGCCCGGGGGACAGCTTGAGTCAGCCCCAGCATTTT. Looking up the rest from reference TRBV5-1 and TRBJ1-5 gives the full variable domain: KAGVTQTPRYLIKTRGQQVTLSCSPISGHRSVSWYQQTPGQGLQFLFEYFSETQRNKGNFPGRFSGRQFSNSRSEMNVSTLELGDSALYLCASSPGDSLSQPQHFGDGTRLSIL.

The chain combines TRBV7-9 with TRBJ2-3; no firm D call. This CDR3 has 15 residues. V was trimmed by 1 base and J by 2 bases, leaving 10 bases between them. CDR1 SEHNR and CDR2 FQNEAQ come from the germline V gene (reference sequence). CDR3 in amino acids: CASSLGGPATDTQYF. The DNA of the CDR3 is TGTGCCAGCAGCTTAGGAGGTCCAGCCACAGATACGCAGTATTTT. The full variable domain, with the rest looked up from reference TRBV7-9 and TRBJ2-3, is DTGVSQNPRHKITKRGQNVTFRCDPISEHNRLYWYRQTLGQGPEFLTYFQNEAQLEKSRLLSDRFSAERPKGSFSTLEIQRTEQGDSAMYLCASSLGGPATDTQYFGPGTRLTVL.

The chain links TRBV18 to TRBJ1-4; 7 positions match TRBD1. Germline CDR1 and CDR2: KGHSH and LQKENI. This CDR3 region has 15 residues. V gave up 4 bases and J gave up 4 bases; unmatched junction bases: 6. The CDR3 region is CASSRRQGDNEKLFF. Here the CDR3 DNA reads TGTGCCAGCTCACGAAGACAGGGCGATAATGAAAAACTGTTTTTT.

The chain joins TRBV5-6 to TRBJ2-7, with D possibly being TRBD1 (5 bases). CDR3 length equals 12 residues. V was cut by 1 base and J by 6 bases, with 8 bases left in between. In germline, CDR1 is SGHDT, CDR2 YYEEEE. The CDR3 bases are TGTGCCAGCAGCTTGTTAACAGGCGAGCAGTACTTC. Amino acids: CASSLLTGEQYF.

V gene TRBV11-2 combines with J gene TRBJ1-2; D gene ambiguous. This CDR3 has 15 residues. In germline, CDR1 is SGHAT, CDR2 FQNNGV. V lost 0 bases, J lost 0 bases, and 8 bases lay in between. CDR3 nucleotide sequence: TGTGCCAGCAGCTTAGAGGCGGCTGCTAACTATGGCTACACCTTC. It yields the protein CASSLEAAANYGYTF.

This chain links TRBV19 with TRBJ1-5; D might be TRBD1 (6 bases). The CDR3 is 15 amino acids. V lost 5 bases and J 1 base, leaving 12 bases between the germline ends. From germline, CDR1 is LNHDA and CDR2 SQIVND (reference sequence). CDR3 DNA sequence: TGTGCCAGTAGTGAGGGGGGCTTGAGCAATCAGCCCCAGCATTTT. Its translation: CASSEGGLSNQPQHF.

The V call is TRBV7-8, the J call TRBJ2-7, with D possibly matching TRBD2 (5 bases). The germline gives CDR1 SGHVS, CDR2 FQNEAQ. V lost 2 bases and J 6 bases, leaving 11 bases between the germline ends. This CDR3 spans 13 amino acids. CDR3 sequence: CASSLTRVTEQYF. DNA of the CDR3: TGTGCCAGCAGCTTAACGAGGGTAACCGAGCAGTACTTC.

The gene calls are TRBV19 and TRBJ2-5, with D possibly matching TRBD2 (7 bases). The length of the CDR3 is 14 residues. CDR1 LNHDA and CDR2 SQIVND come from the germline V gene (reference sequence). V was shortened by 6 bases and J by 5 bases, with 16 bases between the two germline ends. The CDR3 DNA reads as TGTGCCAGTAGGGTTTCGGGGGGCGGGGAGACCCAGTACTTC. Translation gives CASRVSGGGETQYF.

The chain recombines TRBV6-5 with TRBJ2-5; D is unresolved. The CDR3 spans 12 residues. CDR1 and CDR2 from the germline V gene are MNHEY and SVGAGI. Trimming took 4 bases from V and 5 from J, leaving 8 bases between them. In DNA, the CDR3 is TGTGCCAGCAGTTCTCCGGGCGAGACCCAGTACTTC. The encoded protein is CASSSPGETQYF.

The J gene is TRBJ2-3, the V gene TRBV7-2, with D perhaps TRBD1 (6 bases). The CDR3 length is 14 residues. Germline loops: CDR1 SGHTA, CDR2 FQGNSA. Trimming left V 4 bases short and J 3 bases short, with 11 bases between. DNA for the CDR3: TGTGCCAGCAGCTCCGGACAGTGGACAGATACGCAGTATTTT. Encoded protein: CASSSGQWTDTQYF.

The genes are TRBV2 and TRBJ2-7; D perhaps matches TRBD1 (7 bases). In germline, CDR1 is SNHLY, CDR2 FYNNEI. The CDR3 is 17 residues long. Trimming left V 6 bases short and J 2 bases short, with 23 bases between. CDR3 in amino acids: CASRGLRQGQSPYEQYF. DNA for the CDR3: TGTGCCAGCAGGGGACTTCGACAGGGTCAGTCCCCCTACGAGCAGTACTTC.

The chain joins TRBV28 to TRBJ2-7, with a possible D match to TRBD1 (6 bases). The CDR3 totals 15 residues. V was shortened by 3 bases and J by 3 bases, with 15 bases between the two germline ends. The germline gives CDR1 MDHEN, CDR2 SYDVKM. In DNA form, the CDR3 reads TGTGCCAGCAGTTTGACCGGGACACTAGGCTACGAGCAGTACTTC. This gives the protein CASSLTGTLGYEQYF. Drawing the rest from reference TRBV28 and TRBJ2-7, the complete variable domain is DVKVTQSSRYLVKRTGEKVFLECVQDMDHENMFWYRQDPGLGLRLIYFSYDVKMKEKGDIPEGYSVSREKKERFSLILESASTNQTSMYLCASSLTGTLGYEQYFGPGTRLTVT.

The rearrangement uses TRBV23-1 and TRBJ1-5; D might be TRBD1 (6 bases). TRBV23-1 is reported as an ORF; its role is uncertain. The CDR3 covers 14 residues. Trimming took 11 bases from V and 0 from J, leaving 14 bases between them. The CDR3 here is CAGLQGSSNQPQHF. The CDR3 coding sequence is TGCGCCGGCCTACAGGGATCTAGCAATCAGCCCCAGCATTTT.

This rearrangement joins TRBV25-1 to TRBJ2-3, with D unresolved. The CDR3 runs 12 residues. V lost 5 bases and J lost 1, with 4 bases in between. Germline lookup yields CDR1 MGHDK and CDR2 SYGVNS. The CDR3 here is CASSLRTDTQYF. The CDR3, as DNA: TGTGCCAGCAGTCTTCGCACAGATACGCAGTATTTT.

The gene calls are TRBV29-1 and TRBJ1-1; weak D call: TRBD1 (5 bases). Trimming took off 7 bases at V and 2 bases at J, with 20 bases between the two ends. This CDR3 region has 15 residues. CDR1 and CDR2 from the germline V gene are SQVTM and ANQGSEA. The CDR3 DNA reads TGCAGCGCAAACCCCCTGACAGCCTCTAACACTGAAGCTTTCTTT. This codes for CSANPLTASNTEAFF.